This TCR beta chain is from a study of blood T cell repertoires in COVID-19. The table came from immunoSEQ multiplex PCR; TCRdb's copy has only in-frame clones and leaves some out. The repertoire holds fewer than 150,000 clones, with around 84% as singletons. The CDR3 totals 14 residues. From germline, CDR1 is SGDLS and CDR2 YYNGEE. V was shortened by 4 bases and J by 2 bases, with 13 bases between the two germline ends. The clonotype originates from a man aged 35 to 55 with acute or convalescent COVID-19. The sample taken for sequencing was peripheral blood. The chain is built from TRBV9 and TRBJ2-7; D might be TRBD2 (6 bases). CDR3 region: CASSRPGVPYEQYF. The CDR3 DNA follows: TGTGCCAGCAGCCGACCGGGGGTCCCCTACGAGCAGTACTTC. The variable domain in full, with the rest retrieved from reference TRBV9 and TRBJ2-7, is DSGVTQTPKHLITATGQRVTLRCSPRSGDLSVYWYQQSLDQGLQFLIQYYNGEERAKGNILERFSAQQFPDLHSELNLSSLELGDSALYFCASSRPGVPYEQYFGPGTRLTVT.